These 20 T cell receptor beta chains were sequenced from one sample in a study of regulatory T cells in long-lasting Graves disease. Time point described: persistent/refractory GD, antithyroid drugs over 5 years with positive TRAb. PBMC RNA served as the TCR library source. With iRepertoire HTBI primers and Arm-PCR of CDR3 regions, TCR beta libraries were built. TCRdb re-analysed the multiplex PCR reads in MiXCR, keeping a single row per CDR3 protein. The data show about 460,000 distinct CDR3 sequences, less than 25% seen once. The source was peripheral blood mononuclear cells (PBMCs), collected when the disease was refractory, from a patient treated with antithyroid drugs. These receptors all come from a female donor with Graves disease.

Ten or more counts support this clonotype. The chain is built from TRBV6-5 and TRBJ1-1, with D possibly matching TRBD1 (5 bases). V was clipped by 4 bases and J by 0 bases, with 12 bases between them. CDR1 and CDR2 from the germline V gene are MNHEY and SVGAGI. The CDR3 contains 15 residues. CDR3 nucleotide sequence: TGTGCCAGCAGTTCCGGGGGGGACCTGAACACTGAAGCTTTCTTT. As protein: CASSSGGDLNTEAFF.

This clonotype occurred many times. CDR3 region: CASSRSGGNQPQHF. The DNA for the CDR3 is TGTGCCAGCAGCCGTTCAGGGGGCAATCAGCCCCAGCATTTT. The rearrangement uses TRBV7-2 and TRBJ1-5, with D perhaps matching TRBD1 (6 bases). The germline V gene has CDR1 SGHTA and CDR2 FQGNSA. The CDR3 extends over 14 amino acids. V was pared by 5 bases and J by 2 bases, with 10 bases between.

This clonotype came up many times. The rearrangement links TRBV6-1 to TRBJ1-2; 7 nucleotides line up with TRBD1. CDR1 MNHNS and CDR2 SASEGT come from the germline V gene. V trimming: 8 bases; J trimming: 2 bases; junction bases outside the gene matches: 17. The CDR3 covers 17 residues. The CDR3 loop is CASGTPGQYLSNYGYTF. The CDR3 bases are TGTGCCAGCGGAACACCGGGACAGTACCTTTCCAACTATGGCTACACCTTC.

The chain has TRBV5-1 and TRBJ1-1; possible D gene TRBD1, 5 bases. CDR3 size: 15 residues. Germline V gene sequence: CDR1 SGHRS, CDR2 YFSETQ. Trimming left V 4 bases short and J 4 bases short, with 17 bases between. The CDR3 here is CASSPRGGGGTEAFF. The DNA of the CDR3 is TGCGCCAGCAGCCCCCGCGGGGGGGGTGGCACTGAAGCTTTCTTT.

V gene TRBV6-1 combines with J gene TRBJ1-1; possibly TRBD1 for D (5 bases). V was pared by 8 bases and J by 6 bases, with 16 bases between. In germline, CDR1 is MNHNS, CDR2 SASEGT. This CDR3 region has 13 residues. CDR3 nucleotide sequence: TGTGCCAGCGCAAACCATCAGGGAGCTGAAGCTTTCTTT. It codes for CASANHQGAEAFF.

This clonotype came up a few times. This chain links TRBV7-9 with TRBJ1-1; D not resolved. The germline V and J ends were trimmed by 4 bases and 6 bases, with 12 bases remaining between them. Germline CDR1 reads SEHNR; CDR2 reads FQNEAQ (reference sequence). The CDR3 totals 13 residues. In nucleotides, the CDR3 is TGTGCCAGCAGCTATCGCGACATATCTGAAGCTTTCTTT. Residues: CASSYRDISEAFF. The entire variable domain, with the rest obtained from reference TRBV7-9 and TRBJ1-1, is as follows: DTGVSQNPRHKITKRGQNVTFRCDPISEHNRLYWYRQTLGQGPEFLTYFQNEAQLEKSRLLSDRFSAERPKGSFSTLEIQRTEQGDSAMYLCASSYRDISEAFFGQGTRLTVV.

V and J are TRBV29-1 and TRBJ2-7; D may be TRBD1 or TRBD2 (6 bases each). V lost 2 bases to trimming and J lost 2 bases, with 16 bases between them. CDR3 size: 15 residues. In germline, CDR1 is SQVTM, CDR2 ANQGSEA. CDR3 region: CSVESPGAGPYEQYF. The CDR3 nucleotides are TGCAGCGTTGAATCTCCGGGGGCAGGGCCCTACGAGCAGTACTTC.

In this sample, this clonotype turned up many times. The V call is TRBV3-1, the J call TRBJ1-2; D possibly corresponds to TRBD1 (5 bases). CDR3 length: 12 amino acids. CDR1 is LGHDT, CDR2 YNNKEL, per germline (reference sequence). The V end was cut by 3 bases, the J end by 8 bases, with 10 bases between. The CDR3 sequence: CASSQGPVGYTF. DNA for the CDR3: TGTGCCAGCAGCCAGGGGCCGGTCGGCTACACCTTC.

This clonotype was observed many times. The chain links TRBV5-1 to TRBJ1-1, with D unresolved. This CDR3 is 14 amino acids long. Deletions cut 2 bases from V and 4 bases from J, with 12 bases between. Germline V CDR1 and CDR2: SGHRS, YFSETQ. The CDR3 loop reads CASSFEGEVTEAFF. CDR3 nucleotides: TGCGCCAGCAGCTTTGAGGGAGAGGTCACTGAAGCTTTCTTT. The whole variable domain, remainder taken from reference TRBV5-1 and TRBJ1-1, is KAGVTQTPRYLIKTRGQQVTLSCSPISGHRSVSWYQQTPGQGLQFLFEYFSETQRNKGNFPGRFSGRQFSNSRSEMNVSTLELGDSALYLCASSFEGEVTEAFFGQGTRLTVV.

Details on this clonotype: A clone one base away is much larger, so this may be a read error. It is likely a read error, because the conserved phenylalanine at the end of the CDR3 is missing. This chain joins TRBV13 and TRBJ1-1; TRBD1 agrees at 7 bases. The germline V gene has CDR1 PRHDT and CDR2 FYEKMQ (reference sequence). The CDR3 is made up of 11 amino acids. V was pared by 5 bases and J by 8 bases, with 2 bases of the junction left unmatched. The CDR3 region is CASSVGQEAFL. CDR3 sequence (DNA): TGTGCCAGCAGCGTGGGACAGGAAGCTTTCCTT.

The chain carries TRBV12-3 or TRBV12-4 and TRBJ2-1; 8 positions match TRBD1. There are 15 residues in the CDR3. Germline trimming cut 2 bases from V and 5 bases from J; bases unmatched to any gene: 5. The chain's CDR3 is CASSLWQGAHNEQFF. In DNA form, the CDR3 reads TGTGCCAGCAGTTTATGGCAGGGGGCACACAATGAGCAGTTCTTC.

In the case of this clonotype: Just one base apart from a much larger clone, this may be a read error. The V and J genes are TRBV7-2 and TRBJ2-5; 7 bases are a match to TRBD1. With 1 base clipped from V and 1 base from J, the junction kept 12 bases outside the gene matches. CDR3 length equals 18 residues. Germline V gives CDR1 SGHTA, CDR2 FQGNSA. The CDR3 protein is CASSLVEGDRAFQETQYF. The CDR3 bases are TGTGCCAGCAGCTTAGTCGAAGGTGACAGGGCTTTCCAAGAGACCCAGTACTTC.

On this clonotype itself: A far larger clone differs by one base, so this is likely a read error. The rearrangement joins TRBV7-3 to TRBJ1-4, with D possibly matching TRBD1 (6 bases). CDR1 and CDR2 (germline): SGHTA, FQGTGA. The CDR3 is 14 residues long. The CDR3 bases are TGTGCCAGCAGTCCCTCCGGGGGCTTTGAACAACTGTCTTTT. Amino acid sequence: CASSPSGGFEQLSF.

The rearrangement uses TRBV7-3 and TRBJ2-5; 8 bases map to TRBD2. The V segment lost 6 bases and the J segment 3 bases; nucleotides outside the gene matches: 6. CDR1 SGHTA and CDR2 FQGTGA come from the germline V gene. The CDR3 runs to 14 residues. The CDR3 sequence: CASRPGTSKETQYF. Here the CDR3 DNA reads TGTGCCAGCAGGCCCGGGACTAGTAAAGAGACCCAGTACTTC. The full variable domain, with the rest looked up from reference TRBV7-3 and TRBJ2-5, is GAGVSQTPSNKVTEKGKYVELRCDPISGHTALYWYRQSLGQGPEFLIYFQGTGAADDSGLPNDRFFAVRPEGSVSTLKIQRTERGDSAVYLCASRPGTSKETQYFGPGTRLLVL.

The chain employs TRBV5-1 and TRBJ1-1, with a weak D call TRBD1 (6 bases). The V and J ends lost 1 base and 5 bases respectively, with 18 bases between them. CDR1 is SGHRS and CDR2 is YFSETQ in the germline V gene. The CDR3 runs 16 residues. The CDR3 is CASSLPGGGRGTEAFF. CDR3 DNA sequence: TGCGCCAGCAGCTTGCCAGGAGGGGGGCGAGGTACTGAAGCTTTCTTT.

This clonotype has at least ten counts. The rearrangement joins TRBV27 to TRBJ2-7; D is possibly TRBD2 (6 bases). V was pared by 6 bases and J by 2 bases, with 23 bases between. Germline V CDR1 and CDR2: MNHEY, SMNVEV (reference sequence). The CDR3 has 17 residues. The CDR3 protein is CASSRTEGIDETYEQYF. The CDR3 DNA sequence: TGTGCCAGCAGCCGAACGGAGGGTATCGACGAAACCTACGAGCAGTACTTC.

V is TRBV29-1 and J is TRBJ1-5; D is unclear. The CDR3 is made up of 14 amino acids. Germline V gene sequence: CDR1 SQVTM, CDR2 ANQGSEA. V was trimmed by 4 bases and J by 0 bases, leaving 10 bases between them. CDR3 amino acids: CSVASQYSNQPQHF. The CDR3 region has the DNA TGCAGCGTTGCGAGTCAGTATAGCAATCAGCCCCAGCATTTT.

CDR3 DNA: TGCGCCAGCAGCCAGCTGACTACGCTGAGCTCCTACGAGCAGTACTTC. Residues: CASSQLTTLSSYEQYF. This chain connects TRBV4-1 to TRBJ2-7; a possible D gene is TRBD2 (5 bases). Trimming stripped 3 bases from V and 0 bases from J, with 15 bases between. From germline, CDR1 is MGHRA and CDR2 YSYEKL. CDR3 length: 16 residues.

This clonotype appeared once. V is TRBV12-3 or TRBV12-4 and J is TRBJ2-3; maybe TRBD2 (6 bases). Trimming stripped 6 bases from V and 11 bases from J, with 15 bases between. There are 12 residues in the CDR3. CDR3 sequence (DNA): TGTGCCAGCAGGGTAACTAGCCCCCTGCAGTATTTT. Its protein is CASRVTSPLQYF.

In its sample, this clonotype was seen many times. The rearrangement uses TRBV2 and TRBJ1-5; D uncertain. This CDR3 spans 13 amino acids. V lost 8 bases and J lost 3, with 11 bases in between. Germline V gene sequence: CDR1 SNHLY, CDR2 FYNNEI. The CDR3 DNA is TGTGCCAGCGGTTCGGAAAACAATCAGCCCCAGCATTTT. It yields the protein CASGSENNQPQHF.